The rows below give T cell receptor beta chains drawn from one sample of a study of siplizumab effects on memory and regulatory T cells. This table comes from immunoSEQ multiplex PCR, and its TCRdb copy is limited to in-frame clones, with some not included. The sample carries approximately 100,000 clones, more than 90% recorded once. Sample: CD4+ T cells sorted from blood. These receptors were collected from a human donor in good health. Some clones in this sample may be carry-over from other donors' samples. The CDR3 runs from the conserved cysteine through the conserved F or W.

CDR3	J	length	V
CASSVDATFYGYTF	TRBJ1-2	14	TRBV2
CASRPPTLDTEAFF	TRBJ1-1	14	TRBV21-1
CASSQVGAAQQETQYF	TRBJ2-5	16	TRBV4-2
CASSNPPTYEQYF	TRBJ2-7	13	TRBV7-9
CASSSLAGGSNEQFF	TRBJ2-1	15	TRBV5-1
CASSGRDGLNTEAFF	TRBJ1-1	15	TRBV28
CAWSGISYNEQFF	TRBJ2-1	13	TRBV30
CASSGETASSYNEQFF	TRBJ2-1	16	TRBV7-9
CATTREYEQFF	TRBJ2-1	11	TRBV6-5
CASRGGRDRVGGVSNQPQHF	TRBJ1-5	20	TRBV28
CASSPTSGRAGAGELFF	TRBJ2-2	17	TRBV7-2
CASSSPNSPGELFF	TRBJ2-2	14	TRBV11-3
CASSLVAGVDLYGYTF	TRBJ1-2	16	TRBV5-1
CAWSKSRGYEQFF	TRBJ2-1	13	TRBV30
CASSTPGADTQYF	TRBJ2-3	13	TRBV5-1
CASSLATGTAYGYTF	TRBJ1-2	15	TRBV5-1
CASSILLDRVNPYEQYF	TRBJ2-7	17	TRBV19
CASSPGLAGLETQYF	TRBJ2-5	15	TRBV28
CASTNSRGLGSFDSEQYF	TRBJ2-7	18	TRBV28
CASSLAGGYNEQFF	TRBJ2-1	14	TRBV7-9
CASSPMDFSNEQFF	TRBJ2-1	14	TRBV11-2
CASSLALAGVVEEQYF	TRBJ2-7	16	TRBV5-1
CASSLGGSGGEQYF	TRBJ2-7	14	TRBV7-6
CASSPRTSRWVNEQFF	TRBJ2-1	16	TRBV7-2
CASSVGETRGDTQYF	TRBJ2-3	15	TRBV9
CASAGTGLGYTF	TRBJ1-2	12	TRBV25-1
CASSYLQGAPGEAFF	TRBJ1-1	15	TRBV6-5
CASSYSGSTGELFF	TRBJ2-2	14	TRBV11-3
CASSQGTSGPDTQYF	TRBJ2-3	15	TRBV14
CASSLEQGIYEQYF	TRBJ2-7	14	TRBV18
CASSVVHGTGELFF	TRBJ2-2	14	TRBV9
CASRTLSGGANVLTF	TRBJ2-6	15	TRBV6-5
CASSRSGDQPQHF	TRBJ1-5	13	TRBV4-1